This T cell receptor (beta chain) appears in the sequencing data of a study of technical replicates of blood from several donors. Sequencing used immunoSEQ multiplex PCR; TCRdb keeps in-frame clones, though not all of them. The sample records approximately 64,000 clones, 75% to 90% being singletons. The germline CDR1 and CDR2 sequences are LNHNV and YYDKDF (reference sequence). The CDR3 runs 16 residues. V dropped 0 bases and J dropped 6; count of bases not matched to a gene: 8. The source of this sequence is a human donor in good health. Some clones in this sample may be carry-over from other donors' samples. What was sequenced was PBMCs. This chain links TRBV15 with TRBJ1-2; 9 nucleotides match TRBD1. The CDR3 sequence: CATSREYFRTGDGYTF. The CDR3 bases are TGTGCCACCAGCAGAGAATATTTCCGGACAGGGGATGGCTACACCTTC.